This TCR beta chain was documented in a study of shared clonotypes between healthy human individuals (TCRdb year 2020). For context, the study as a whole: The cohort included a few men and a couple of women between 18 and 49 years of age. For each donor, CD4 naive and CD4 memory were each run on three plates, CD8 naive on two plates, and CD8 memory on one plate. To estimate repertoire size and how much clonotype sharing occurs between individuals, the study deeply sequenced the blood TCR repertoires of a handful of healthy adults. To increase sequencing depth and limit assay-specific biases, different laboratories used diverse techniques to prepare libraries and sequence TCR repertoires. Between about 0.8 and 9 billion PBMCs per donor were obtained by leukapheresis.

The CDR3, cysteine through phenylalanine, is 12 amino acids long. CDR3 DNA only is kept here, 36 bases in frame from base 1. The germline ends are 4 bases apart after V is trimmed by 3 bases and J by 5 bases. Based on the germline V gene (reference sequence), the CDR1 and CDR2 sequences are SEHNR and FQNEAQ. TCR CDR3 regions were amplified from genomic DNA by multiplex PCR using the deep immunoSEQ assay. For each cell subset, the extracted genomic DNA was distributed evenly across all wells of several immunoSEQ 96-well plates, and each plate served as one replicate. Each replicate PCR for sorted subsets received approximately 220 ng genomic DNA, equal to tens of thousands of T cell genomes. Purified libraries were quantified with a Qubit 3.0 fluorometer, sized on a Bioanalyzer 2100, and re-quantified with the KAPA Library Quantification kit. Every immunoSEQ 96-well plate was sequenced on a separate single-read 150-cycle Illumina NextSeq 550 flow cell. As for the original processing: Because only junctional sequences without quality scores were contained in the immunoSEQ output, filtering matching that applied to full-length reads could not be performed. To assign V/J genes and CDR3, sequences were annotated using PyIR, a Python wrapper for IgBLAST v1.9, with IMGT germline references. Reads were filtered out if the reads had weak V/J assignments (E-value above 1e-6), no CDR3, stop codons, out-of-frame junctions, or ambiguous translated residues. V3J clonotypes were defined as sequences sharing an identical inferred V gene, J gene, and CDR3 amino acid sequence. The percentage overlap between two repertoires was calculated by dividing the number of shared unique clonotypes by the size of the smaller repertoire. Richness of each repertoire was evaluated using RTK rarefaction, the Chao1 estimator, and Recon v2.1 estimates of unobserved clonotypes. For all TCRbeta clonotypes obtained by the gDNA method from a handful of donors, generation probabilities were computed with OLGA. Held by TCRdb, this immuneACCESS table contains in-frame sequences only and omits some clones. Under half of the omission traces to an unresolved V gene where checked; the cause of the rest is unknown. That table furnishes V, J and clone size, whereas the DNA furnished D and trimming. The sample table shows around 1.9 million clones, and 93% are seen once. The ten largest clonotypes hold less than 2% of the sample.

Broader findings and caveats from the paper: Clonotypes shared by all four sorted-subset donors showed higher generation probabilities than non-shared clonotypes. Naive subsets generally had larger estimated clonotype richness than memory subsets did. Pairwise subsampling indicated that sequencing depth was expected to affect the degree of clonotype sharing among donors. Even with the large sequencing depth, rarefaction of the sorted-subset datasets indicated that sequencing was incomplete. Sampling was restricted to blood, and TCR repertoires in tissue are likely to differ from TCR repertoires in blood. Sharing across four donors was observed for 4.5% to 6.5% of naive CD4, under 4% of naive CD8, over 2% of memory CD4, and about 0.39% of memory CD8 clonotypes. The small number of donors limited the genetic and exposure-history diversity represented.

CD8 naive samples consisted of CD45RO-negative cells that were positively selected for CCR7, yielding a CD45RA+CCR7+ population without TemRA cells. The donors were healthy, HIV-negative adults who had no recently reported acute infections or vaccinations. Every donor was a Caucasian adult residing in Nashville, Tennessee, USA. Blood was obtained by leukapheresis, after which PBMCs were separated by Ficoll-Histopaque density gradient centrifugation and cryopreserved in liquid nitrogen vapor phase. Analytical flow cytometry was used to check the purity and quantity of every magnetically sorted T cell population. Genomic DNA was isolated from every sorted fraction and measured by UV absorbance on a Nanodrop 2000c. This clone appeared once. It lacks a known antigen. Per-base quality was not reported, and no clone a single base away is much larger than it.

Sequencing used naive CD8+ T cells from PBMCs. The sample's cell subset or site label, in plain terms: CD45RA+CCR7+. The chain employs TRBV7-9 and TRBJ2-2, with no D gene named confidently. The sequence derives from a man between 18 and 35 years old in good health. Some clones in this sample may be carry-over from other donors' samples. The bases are TGTGCCAGCAGCTTTGAGACCGGGGAGCTGTTTTTT. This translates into CASSFETGELFF.